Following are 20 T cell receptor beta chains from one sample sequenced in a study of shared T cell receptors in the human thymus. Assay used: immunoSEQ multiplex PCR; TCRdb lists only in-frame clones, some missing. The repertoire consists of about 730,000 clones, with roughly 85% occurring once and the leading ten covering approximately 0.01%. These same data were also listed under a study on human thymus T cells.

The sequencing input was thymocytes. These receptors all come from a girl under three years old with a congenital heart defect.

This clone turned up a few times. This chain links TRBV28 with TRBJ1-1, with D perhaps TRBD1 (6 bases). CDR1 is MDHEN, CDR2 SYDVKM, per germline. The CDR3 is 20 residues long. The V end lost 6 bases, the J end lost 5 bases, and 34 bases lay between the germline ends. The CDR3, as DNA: TGTGCCAGCAGCGCGACAGGAGTGGGCCTCATCCGGTGGGACGGGACTGAAGCTTTCTTT. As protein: CASSATGVGLIRWDGTEAFF.

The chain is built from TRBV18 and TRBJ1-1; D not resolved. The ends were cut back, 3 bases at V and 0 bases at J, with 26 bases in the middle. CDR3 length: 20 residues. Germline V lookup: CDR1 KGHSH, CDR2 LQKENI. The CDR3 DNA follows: TGTGCCAGCTCACCTAAGTCCGAGGATAACCACCAATCCCTGAACACTGAAGCTTTCTTT. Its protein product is CASSPKSEDNHQSLNTEAFF.

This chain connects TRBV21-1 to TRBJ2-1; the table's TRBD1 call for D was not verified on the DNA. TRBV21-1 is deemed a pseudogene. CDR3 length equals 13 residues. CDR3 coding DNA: TGTGCCAGCAGCACGACAGGGGGGAATGAGCAGTTCTTC. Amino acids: CASSTTGGNEQFF.

The CDR3 coding sequence is TGTGCCAGCAGCTTAGGCCCGCGAGACAGTCTATATAATTCACCCCTCCACTTT. Translation gives CASSLGPRDSLYNSPLHF. The rearrangement joins TRBV13 to TRBJ1-6; maybe TRBD1 (5 bases). V was pared by 0 bases and J by 4 bases, with 16 bases between. Germline V gene sequence: CDR1 PRHDT, CDR2 FYEKMQ (reference sequence). The CDR3 sequence is 18 residues long.

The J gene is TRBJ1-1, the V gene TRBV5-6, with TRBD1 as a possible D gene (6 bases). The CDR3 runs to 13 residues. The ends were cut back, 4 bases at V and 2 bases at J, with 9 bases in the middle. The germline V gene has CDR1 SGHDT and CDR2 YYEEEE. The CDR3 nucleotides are TGTGCCAGCAGCCAACAGGGAAACACTGAAGCTTTCTTT. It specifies CASSQQGNTEAFF.

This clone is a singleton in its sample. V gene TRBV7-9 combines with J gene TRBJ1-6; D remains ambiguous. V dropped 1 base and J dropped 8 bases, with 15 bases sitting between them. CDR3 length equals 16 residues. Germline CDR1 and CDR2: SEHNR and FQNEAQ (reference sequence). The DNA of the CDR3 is TGTGCCAGCAGCTTAGTGGAGGGTCCAAATGATTCACCCCTCCACTTT. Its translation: CASSLVEGPNDSPLHF.

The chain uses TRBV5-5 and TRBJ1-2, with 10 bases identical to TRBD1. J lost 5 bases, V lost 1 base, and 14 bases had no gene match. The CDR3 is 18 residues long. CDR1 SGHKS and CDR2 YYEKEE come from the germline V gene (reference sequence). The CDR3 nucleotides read TGTGCCAGCAGCTTGAAGGGGACAGGGGCCGCCTCAAGGTATGGCTACACCTTC. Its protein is CASSLKGTGAASRYGYTF.

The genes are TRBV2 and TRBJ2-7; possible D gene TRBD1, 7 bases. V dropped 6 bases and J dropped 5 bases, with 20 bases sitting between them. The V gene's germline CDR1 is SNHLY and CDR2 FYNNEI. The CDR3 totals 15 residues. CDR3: CASREKGAPGDEQYF. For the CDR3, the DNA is TGTGCCAGCAGGGAAAAGGGGGCACCGGGGGACGAGCAGTACTTC. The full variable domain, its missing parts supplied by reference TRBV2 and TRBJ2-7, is EPEVTQTPSHQVTQMGQEVILRCVPISNHLYFYWYRQILGQKVEFLVSFYNNEISEKSEIFDDQFSVERPDGSNFTLKIRSTKLEDSAMYFCASREKGAPGDEQYFGPGTRLTVT.

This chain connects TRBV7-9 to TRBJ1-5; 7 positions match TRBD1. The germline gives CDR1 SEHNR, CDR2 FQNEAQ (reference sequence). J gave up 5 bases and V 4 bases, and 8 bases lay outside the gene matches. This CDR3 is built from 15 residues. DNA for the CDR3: TGTGCCAGCAGCTCTACAGGGGCCCGGGATCAGCCCCAGCATTTT. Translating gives CASSSTGARDQPQHF. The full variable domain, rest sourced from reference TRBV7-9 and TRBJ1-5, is DTGVSQNPRHKITKRGQNVTFRCDPISEHNRLYWYRQTLGQGPEFLTYFQNEAQLEKSRLLSDRFSAERPKGSFSTLEIQRTEQGDSAMYLCASSSTGARDQPQHFGDGTRLSIL.

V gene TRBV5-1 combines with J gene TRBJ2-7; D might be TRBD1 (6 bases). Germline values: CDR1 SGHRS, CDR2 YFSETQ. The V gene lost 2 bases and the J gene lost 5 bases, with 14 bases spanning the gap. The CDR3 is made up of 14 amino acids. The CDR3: CASSFQGRVHEQYF. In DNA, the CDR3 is TGCGCCAGCAGCTTTCAGGGGCGCGTCCACGAGCAGTACTTC.

The CDR3 nucleotides read TGTGCCAGCAGCTTAGATCGAAGGGAGCCACAACGTCTCAATGAAGCTTTCTTT. This encodes CASSLDRREPQRLNEAFF. This rearrangement joins TRBV11-2 to TRBJ1-1; D call uncertain. Germline loops: CDR1 SGHAT, CDR2 FQNNGV. Trimming pared 0 bases from V and 7 bases from J, leaving 24 bases between. The CDR3 extends over 18 amino acids.

The DNA for the CDR3 is TGTGCCAGCAGCTTAGAATCAGGGCTGGAGACCCAGTACTTC. It translates to CASSLESGLETQYF. The chain has TRBV7-6 and TRBJ2-5; TRBD1 is a possible D gene (5 bases). The germline gives CDR1 SGHVS, CDR2 FNYEAQ. This CDR3 region has 14 residues. Trimming took 1 base from V and 5 from J, leaving 11 bases between them.

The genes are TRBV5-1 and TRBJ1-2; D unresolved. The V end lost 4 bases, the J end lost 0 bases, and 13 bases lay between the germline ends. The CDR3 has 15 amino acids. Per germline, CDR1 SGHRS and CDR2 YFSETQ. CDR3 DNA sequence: TGCGCCAGCAGCCCACGCTGGAGGTCTAACTATGGCTACACCTTC. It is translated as CASSPRWRSNYGYTF. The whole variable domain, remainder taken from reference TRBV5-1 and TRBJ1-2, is KAGVTQTPRYLIKTRGQQVTLSCSPISGHRSVSWYQQTPGQGLQFLFEYFSETQRNKGNFPGRFSGRQFSNSRSEMNVSTLELGDSALYLCASSPRWRSNYGYTFGSGTRLTVV.

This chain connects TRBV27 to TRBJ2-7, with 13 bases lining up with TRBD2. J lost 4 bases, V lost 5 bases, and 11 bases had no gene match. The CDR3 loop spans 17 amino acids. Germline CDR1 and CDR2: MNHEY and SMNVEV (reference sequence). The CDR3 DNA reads TGTGCCAGCAGTCCCCTTTCCCAGACTAGCGGGGGGTACGAGCAGTACTTC. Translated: CASSPLSQTSGGYEQYF.

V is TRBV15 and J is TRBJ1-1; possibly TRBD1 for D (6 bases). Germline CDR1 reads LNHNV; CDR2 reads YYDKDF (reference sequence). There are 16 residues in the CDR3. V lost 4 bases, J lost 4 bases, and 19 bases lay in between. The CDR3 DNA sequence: TGTGCCACCAGCATGGGGGGGGCCGAGCGTGGCACTGAAGCTTTCTTT. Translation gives CATSMGGAERGTEAFF.

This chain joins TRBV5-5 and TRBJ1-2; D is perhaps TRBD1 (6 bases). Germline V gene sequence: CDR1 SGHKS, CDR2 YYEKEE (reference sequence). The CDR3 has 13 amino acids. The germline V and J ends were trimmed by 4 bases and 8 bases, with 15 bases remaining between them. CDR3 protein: CASSLSAGVGYTF. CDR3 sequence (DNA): TGTGCCAGCAGCCTCTCAGCAGGGGTCGGCTACACCTTC.

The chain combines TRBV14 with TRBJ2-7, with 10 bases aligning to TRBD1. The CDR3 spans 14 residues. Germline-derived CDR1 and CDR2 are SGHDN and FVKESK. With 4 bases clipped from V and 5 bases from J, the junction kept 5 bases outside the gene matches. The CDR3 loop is CASSPRDRGHEQYF. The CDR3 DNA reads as TGTGCCAGCAGCCCACGGGACAGGGGCCACGAGCAGTACTTC. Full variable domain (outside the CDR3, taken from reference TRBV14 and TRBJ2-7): EAGVTQFPSHSVIEKGQTVTLRCDPISGHDNLYWYRRVMGKEIKFLLHFVKESKQDESGMPNNRFLAERTGGTYSTLKVQPAELEDSGVYFCASSPRDRGHEQYFGPGTRLTVT.

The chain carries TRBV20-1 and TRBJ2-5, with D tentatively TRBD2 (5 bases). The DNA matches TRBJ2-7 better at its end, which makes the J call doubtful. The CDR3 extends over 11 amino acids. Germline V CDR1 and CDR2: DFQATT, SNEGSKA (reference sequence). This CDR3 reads CSARRAYEQYF. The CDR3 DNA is TGCAGTGCTAGGCGGGCCTACGAGCAGTACTTC.

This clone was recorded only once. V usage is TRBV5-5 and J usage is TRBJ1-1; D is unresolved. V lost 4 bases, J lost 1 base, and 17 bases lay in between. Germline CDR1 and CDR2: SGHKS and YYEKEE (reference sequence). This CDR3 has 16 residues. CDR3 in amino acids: CASSTDGPVRNTEAFF. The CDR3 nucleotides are TGTGCCAGCAGCACAGACGGCCCGGTCAGGAACACTGAAGCTTTCTTT.

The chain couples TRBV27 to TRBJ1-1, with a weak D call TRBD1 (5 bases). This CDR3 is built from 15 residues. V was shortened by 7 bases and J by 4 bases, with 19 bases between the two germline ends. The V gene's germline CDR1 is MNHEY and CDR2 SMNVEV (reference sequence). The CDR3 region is CASIGPQGLFTEAFF. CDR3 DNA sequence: TGTGCCAGCATTGGCCCCCAGGGACTGTTCACTGAAGCTTTCTTT.